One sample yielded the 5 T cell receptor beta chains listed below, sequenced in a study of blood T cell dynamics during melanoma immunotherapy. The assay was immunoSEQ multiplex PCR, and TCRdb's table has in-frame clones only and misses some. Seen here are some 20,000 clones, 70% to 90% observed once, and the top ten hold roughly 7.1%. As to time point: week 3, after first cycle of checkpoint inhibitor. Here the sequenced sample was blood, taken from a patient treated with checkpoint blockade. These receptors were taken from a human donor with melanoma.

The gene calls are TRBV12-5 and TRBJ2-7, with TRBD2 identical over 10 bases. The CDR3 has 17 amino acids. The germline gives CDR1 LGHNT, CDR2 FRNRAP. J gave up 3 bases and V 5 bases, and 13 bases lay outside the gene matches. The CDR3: CASGSYRGTSADYEQYF. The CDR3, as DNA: TGTGCTAGTGGTAGCTACCGAGGGACTAGCGCCGACTACGAGCAGTACTTC.

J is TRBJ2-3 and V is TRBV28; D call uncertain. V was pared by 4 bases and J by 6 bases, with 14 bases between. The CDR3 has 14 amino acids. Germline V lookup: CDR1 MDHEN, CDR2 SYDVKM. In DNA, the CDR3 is TGTGCCAGCAGTTGGGGTGGGGTGGTGGATACGCAGTATTTT. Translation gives CASSWGGVVDTQYF.

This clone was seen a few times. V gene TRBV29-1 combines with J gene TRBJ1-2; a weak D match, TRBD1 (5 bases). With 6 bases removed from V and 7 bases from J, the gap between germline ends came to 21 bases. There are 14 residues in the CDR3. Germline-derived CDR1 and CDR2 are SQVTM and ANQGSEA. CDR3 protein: CSVPKQGGRGGYTF. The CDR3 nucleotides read TGCAGCGTCCCCAAGCAGGGAGGAAGAGGTGGCTACACCTTC.

The CDR3 DNA follows: TGCAGCGCCGAAGCAGGGGGGGAGAGCTCCTACAATGAGCAGTTCTTC. The encoded protein is CSAEAGGESSYNEQFF. The chain employs TRBV29-1 and TRBJ2-1; D possibly matches TRBD1 or TRBD2 (7 bases each). V lost 7 bases and J 0 bases, leaving 19 bases between the germline ends. Germline V gene data show CDR1 as SQVTM and CDR2 as ANQGSEA. The CDR3 length is 16 residues.

CDR3 DNA: TGTGCCAGCAGCCAAGGGCCAGGGGTAGGGACTGAAGCTTTCTTT. Its translation: CASSQGPGVGTEAFF. The chain uses TRBV4-2 and TRBJ1-1; possibly TRBD1 for D (6 bases). This CDR3 is built from 15 residues. Per germline, CDR1 LGHNA and CDR2 YNFKEQ. V was trimmed by 1 base and J by 5 bases, leaving 14 bases between them.